This TCR beta chain was sequenced for a study of blood T cells in healthy people across ages. The study, taken as a whole, reports: A roughly linear age-dependent decrease characterized TCR beta diversity per million T cells.

The individuals who served as donors were healthy Caucasians living in Russia, aged roughly 6 to 90. This clonotype was picked up a small number of times. Its antigen is unknown. A sample-barcoded 5' primer and a J-beta primer mix were used in a second PCR of roughly 7 to 11 cycles. A 12-random-nucleotide template-switch adaptor tagged each cDNA molecule. From each sample, at least 3 million paired-end reads containing CDR3 were obtained. TCRdb reprocessed the 5' RACE reads with MiXCR, giving one entry per CDR3 protein. The profile shows roughly 2 million distinct CDR3 sequences, approximately 50% of them singletons. Material for sequencing was blood. The TCR was taken from a woman in her 40s in good health.

The CDR3 here is CASSSTRLVGNEQFF. CDR3 DNA sequence: TGTGCCAGCAGTTCGACGAGACTAGTGGGCAATGAGCAGTTCTTC. The chain carries TRBV27 and TRBJ2-1; D may be TRBD2 (6 bases). This CDR3 is 15 amino acids long. The ends were cut back, 4 bases at V and 6 bases at J, with 16 bases in the middle. CDR1 is MNHEY and CDR2 is SMNVEV in the germline V gene (reference sequence).